One T cell receptor (beta chain) is described in this entry. Its antigen is unidentified. The data stem from a study of cytomegalovirus exposure and HLA in healthy donors. Study outcomes and limitations: Follow-up analysis later connected one missense variant in DCLRE1C with trimming of TCR beta V- and J-genes.

The PCR made use of 60 Vbeta and 13 Jbeta primers. The repertoire was sequenced with immunoSEQ multiplex PCR; TCRdb's copy has only in-frame clones and lacks some. The table lists around 100,000 clones, with under 0.7% in the top ten. The CDR3 is made up of 14 amino acids. The V gene end was trimmed by 5 bases and the J gene end by 8 bases; junction bases not matched to a gene: 6. Germline CDR1 MGHDK, CDR2 SYGVNS. V usage is TRBV25-1 and J usage is TRBJ1-6, with 7 bases lining up with TRBD1. The source is a man aged 45 to 65 in good health and CMV-seronegative. The sequenced sample was PBMCs. CDR3 coding DNA: TGTGCCAGCAGTTTCCCCAGGGGGGATTCACCCCTCCACTTT. Translating gives CASSFPRGDSPLHF.